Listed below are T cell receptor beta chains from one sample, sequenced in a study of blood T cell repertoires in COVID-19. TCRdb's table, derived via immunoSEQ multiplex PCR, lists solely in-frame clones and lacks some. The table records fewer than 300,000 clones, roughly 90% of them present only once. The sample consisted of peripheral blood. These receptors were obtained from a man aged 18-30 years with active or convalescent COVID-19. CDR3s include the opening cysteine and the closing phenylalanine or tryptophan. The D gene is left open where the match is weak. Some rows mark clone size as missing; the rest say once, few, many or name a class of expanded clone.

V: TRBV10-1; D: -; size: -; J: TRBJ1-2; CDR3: CASRNRVISGYTF; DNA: TGCGCCAGCAGAAACAGGGTTATTTCTGGCTACACCTTC
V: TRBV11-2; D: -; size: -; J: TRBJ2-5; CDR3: CASSLGSQGQETQYF; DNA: TGTGCCAGCAGCTTAGGTTCCCAGGGACAAGAGACCCAGTACTTC
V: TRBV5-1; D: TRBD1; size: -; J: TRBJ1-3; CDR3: CASSPETGSSGNTIYF; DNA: TGCGCCAGCAGCCCGGAGACAGGGAGCTCTGGAAACACCATATATTTT
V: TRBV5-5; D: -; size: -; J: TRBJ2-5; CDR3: CASSADSPETQYF; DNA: TGTGCCAGCAGCGCGGACAGCCCGGAGACCCAGTACTTC
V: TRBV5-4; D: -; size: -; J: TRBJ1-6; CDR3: CASSFPGSPLHF; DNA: TGTGCCAGCAGCTTCCCCGGTTCACCCCTCCACTTT
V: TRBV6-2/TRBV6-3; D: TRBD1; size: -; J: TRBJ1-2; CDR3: CASSYPTGYYGYTF; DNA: TGTGCCAGCAGTTACCCGACAGGGTACTATGGCTACACCTTC
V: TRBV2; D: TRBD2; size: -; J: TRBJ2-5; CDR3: CATGEAVAGGQETQYF; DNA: TGTGCCACGGGAGAGGCGGTAGCGGGGGGCCAAGAGACCCAGTACTTC
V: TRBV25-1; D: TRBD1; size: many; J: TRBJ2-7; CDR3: CASSSPGQGYEQYF; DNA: TGTGCCAGCAGCTCCCCAGGACAGGGATACGAGCAGTACTTC
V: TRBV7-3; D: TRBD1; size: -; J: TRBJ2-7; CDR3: CASSLGPGGRYEQYF; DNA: TGTGCCAGCAGCTTAGGGCCAGGGGGAAGGTACGAGCAGTACTTC
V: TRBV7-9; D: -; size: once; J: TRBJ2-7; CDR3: CASSLQGTSSYEQYF; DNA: TGTGCCAGCAGCCTCCAGGGGACCAGCTCCTACGAGCAGTACTTC
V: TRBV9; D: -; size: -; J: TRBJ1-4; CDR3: CASSPRGSGAYTINEKLFF; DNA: TGTGCCAGCAGCCCCCGAGGGTCAGGGGCCTATACGATTAATGAAAAACTGTTTTTT
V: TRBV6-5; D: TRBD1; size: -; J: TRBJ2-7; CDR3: CASSPRTGTYEQYF; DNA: TGTGCCAGCAGCCCCCGGACAGGGACCTACGAGCAGTACTTC
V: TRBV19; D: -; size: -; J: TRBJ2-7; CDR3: CASSYPGYEQYF; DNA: TGTGCCAGCTCCTACCCGGGCTACGAGCAGTACTTC
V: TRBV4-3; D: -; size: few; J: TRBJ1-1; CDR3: CASSQDFAGPTEAFF; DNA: TGCGCCAGCAGCCAAGATTTTGCGGGGCCCACTGAAGCTTTCTTT
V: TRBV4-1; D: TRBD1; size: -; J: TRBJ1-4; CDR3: CASSQGTGTGLFF; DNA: TGCGCCAGCAGCCAGGGCACCGGGACAGGGCTGTTTTTT
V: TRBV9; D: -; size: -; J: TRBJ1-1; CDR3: CASSPQIQWAEAFF; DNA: TGTGCCAGCAGCCCACAGATCCAGTGGGCTGAAGCTTTCTTT
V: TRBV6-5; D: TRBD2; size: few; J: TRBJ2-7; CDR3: CASSPLGLAYEQYF; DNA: TGTGCCAGCAGCCCCCTGGGACTAGCCTACGAGCAGTACTTC
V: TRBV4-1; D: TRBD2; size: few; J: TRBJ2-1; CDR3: CASSQDLSSGYNEQFF; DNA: TGCGCCAGCAGCCAAGATTTGTCTAGCGGATACAATGAGCAGTTCTTC
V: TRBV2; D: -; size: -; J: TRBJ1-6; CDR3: CASSDSMDNYNSPLHF; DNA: TGTGCCAGCAGTGATTCCATGGACAACTATAATTCACCCCTCCACTTT
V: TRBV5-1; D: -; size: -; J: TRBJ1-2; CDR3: CASSLDQDYGYTF; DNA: TGCGCCAGCAGCTTGGACCAGGACTATGGCTACACCTTC
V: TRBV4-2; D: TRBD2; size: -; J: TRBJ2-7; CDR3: CASSQDLAGGRGEQYF; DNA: TGTGCCAGCAGCCAAGATCTAGCGGGGGGCCGGGGCGAGCAGTACTTC
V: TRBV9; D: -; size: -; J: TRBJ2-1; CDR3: CASSVGPGGPGDEQFF; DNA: TGTGCCAGCAGCGTAGGCCCGGGGGGCCCGGGCGATGAGCAGTTCTTC
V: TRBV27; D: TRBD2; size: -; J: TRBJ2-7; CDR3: CASSLVWRGGSEQYF; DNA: TGTGCCAGCAGTCTAGTTTGGCGGGGGGGGAGCGAGCAGTACTTC
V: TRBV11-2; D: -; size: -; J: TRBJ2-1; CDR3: CASSLGAHNEQFF; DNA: TGTGCCAGCAGCTTAGGGGCCCACAATGAGCAGTTCTTC
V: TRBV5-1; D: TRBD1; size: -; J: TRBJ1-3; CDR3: CASSSPGTGTGNTIYF; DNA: TGCGCCAGCAGCTCCCCCGGGACAGGGACTGGAAACACCATATATTTT
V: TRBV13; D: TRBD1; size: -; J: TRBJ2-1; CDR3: CASSSDRGRDNEQFF; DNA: TGTGCCAGCAGCTCGGACAGGGGGCGCGACAATGAGCAGTTCTTC
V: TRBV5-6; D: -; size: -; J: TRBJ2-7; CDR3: CASSLVGSGAYEQYF; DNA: TGTGCCAGCAGCTTGGTGGGATCGGGAGCGTACGAGCAGTACTTC
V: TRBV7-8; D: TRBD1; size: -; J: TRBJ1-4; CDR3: CASSFAYRGRLEKLFF; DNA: TGTGCCAGCAGCTTTGCATACAGGGGGCGCCTAGAAAAACTGTTTTTT
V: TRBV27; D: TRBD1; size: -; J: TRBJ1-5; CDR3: CASSLAGTANNQPQHF; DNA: TGTGCCAGCAGCCTAGCCGGGACAGCTAATAATCAGCCCCAGCATTTT
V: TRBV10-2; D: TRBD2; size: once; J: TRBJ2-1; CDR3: CASRVSGGMNEQFF; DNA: TGCGCCTCCCGGGTTAGCGGGGGGATGAATGAGCAGTTCTTC
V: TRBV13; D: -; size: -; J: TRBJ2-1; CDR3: CASSSNNEQFF; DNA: TGTGCCAGCAGCTCTAACAATGAGCAGTTCTTC
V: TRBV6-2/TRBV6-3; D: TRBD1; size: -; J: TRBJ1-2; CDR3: CASSNPRETGDYGYTF; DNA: TGTGCCAGCAGTAACCCTCGAGAGACAGGGGACTATGGCTACACCTTC
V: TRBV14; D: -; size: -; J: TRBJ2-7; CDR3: CASSQVSENYEQYF; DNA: TGTGCCAGCAGCCAAGTTTCAGAAAACTACGAGCAGTACTTC
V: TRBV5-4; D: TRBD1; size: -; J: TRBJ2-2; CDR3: CASRKTGENTGELFF; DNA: TGTGCCAGCAGAAAAACAGGGGAGAACACCGGGGAGCTGTTTTTT
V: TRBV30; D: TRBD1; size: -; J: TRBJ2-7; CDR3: CAWSANTGTVSYEQYF; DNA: TGTGCCTGGTCCGCCAACACCGGGACAGTTTCCTACGAGCAGTACTTC
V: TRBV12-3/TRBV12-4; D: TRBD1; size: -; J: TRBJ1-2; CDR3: CASRRGQGFGYTF; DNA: TGTGCCAGCAGACGAGGACAGGGGTTTGGCTACACCTTC
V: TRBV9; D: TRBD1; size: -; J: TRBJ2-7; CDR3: CASSTNSDRVYHEQYF; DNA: TGTGCCAGCAGCACCAATTCGGACAGGGTGTACCACGAGCAGTACTTC
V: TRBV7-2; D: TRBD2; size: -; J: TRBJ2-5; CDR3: CASSLVRGGPMETQYF; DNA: TGTGCCAGCAGCTTAGTCCGGGGGGGGCCTATGGAGACCCAGTACTTC
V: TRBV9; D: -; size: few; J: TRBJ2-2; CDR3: CASSVFSRTGTGELFF; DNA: TGTGCCAGCAGCGTATTTTCCCGGACGGGGACCGGGGAGCTGTTTTTT
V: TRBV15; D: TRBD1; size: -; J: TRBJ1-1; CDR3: CATNYQGAGNTEAFF; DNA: TGTGCCACCAATTACCAGGGGGCGGGGAACACTGAAGCTTTCTTT
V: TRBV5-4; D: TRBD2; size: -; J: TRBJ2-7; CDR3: CASSLGRGSAYEQYF; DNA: TGTGCCAGCAGCTTGGGGCGGGGGTCCGCCTACGAGCAGTACTTC
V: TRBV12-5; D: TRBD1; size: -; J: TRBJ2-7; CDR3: CASGPGQGNNEQYF; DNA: TGTGCTAGTGGACCCGGACAGGGGAATAACGAGCAGTACTTC